This T cell receptor beta chain was observed in a study of beta chain features in type 1 diabetes. The wider study: Patients shared similar age, gender and cell yields with healthy donors.

CDR3 length equals 12 residues. The V end was cut by 7 bases, the J end by 9 bases, with 14 bases between. Germline V gene lookup returns CDR1 MNHEY and CDR2 SMNVEV (reference sequence). Expressed TCRB transcripts got sequenced, as all isolated RNA was reverse transcribed. The repertoire was sequenced with immunoSEQ multiplex PCR; TCRdb's copy has only in-frame clones and lacks some. Of hundreds of thousands of clones listed, more than 13% are singletons. Donors contributed one heparinised blood draw apiece, averaging about 116 mL. Study observations and caveats: At VDJ recombination sites, type 1 diabetes patients had fewer insertions and more deleted nucleotides. Type 1 diabetes patients had moderately but significantly shorter TCRB CDR3s in all four CD4+ subsets.

This clone was seen a handful of times. Its specificity is unknown. This rearrangement joins TRBV27 to TRBJ2-3; D remains ambiguous. Sequenced input: naive CD4+ T cells from blood. The TCR originated in a man younger than 30 with type 1 diabetes. The DNA of the CDR3 is TGTGCCAGCACCAAACCAGCCGAGACGCAGTATTTT. Its translation is CASTKPAETQYF.